The 17 T cell receptor beta chains presented below share a single source sample, sequenced in a study of OX40 agonist ivuxolimab in advanced cancers. Repertoires were generated with immunoSEQ multiplex PCR, while TCRdb's copy carries only in-frame clones and drops some. Of around 62,000 clones listed, 60% to 80% are singletons. Sequenced here: CD4+ or CD8+ T cells sorted from blood, sampled in a trial of the OX40 agonist ivuxolimab. The receptors were gathered from an adult with an advanced solid tumor such as melanoma, head and neck, liver or kidney cancer.

This sequence joins TRBV7-9 and TRBJ1-1, with TRBD1 as a possible D gene (6 bases). The CDR3 contains 14 residues. Germline-derived CDR1 and CDR2 are SEHNR and FQNEAQ (reference sequence). V was shortened by 2 bases and J by 5 bases, with 12 bases between the two germline ends. The CDR3 is CASSLSGDRTEAFF. The CDR3 DNA reads as TGTGCCAGCAGCTTATCAGGGGATCGTACTGAAGCTTTCTTT.

This chain joins TRBV11-2 and TRBJ2-7; 7 bases agree with TRBD1. J gave up 3 bases and V 5 bases, and 13 bases lay outside the gene matches. The germline CDR1 and CDR2 sequences are SGHAT and FQNNGV. This CDR3 contains 16 residues. The CDR3 nucleotides are TGTGCCAGCAGCCCCGCCGCCAGGGGGTTTAGCTACGAGCAGTACTTC. Translation: CASSPAARGFSYEQYF.

The chain links TRBV19 to TRBJ1-2; 7 nucleotides align to TRBD1. Germline CDR1 reads LNHDA; CDR2 reads SQIVND (reference sequence). CDR3 length: 12 residues. Germline trimming cut 9 bases from V and 4 bases from J; bases unmatched to any gene: 5. CDR3 in DNA: TGTGCCAGCACAGACAGGGCCTATGGCTACACCTTC. Translated: CASTDRAYGYTF.

The V and J genes are TRBV5-1 and TRBJ1-1, with no clear D. Germline CDR1 reads SGHRS; CDR2 reads YFSETQ. The CDR3 has 14 amino acids. V was clipped by 1 base and J by 1 base, with 8 bases between them. The DNA for the CDR3 is TGCGCCAGCAGCTTGAGGAGATCGAACACTGAAGCTTTCTTT. Its translation is CASSLRRSNTEAFF.

The CDR3 DNA sequence: TGCAGCGTTGAAGGTTGGGGGGGGAGTGGCTACACCTTC. This encodes CSVEGWGGSGYTF. The chain links TRBV29-1 to TRBJ1-2, with D possibly matching TRBD1 (5 bases). V was cut by 1 base and J by 7 bases, with 13 bases left in between. Germline loops: CDR1 SQVTM, CDR2 ANQGSEA. The CDR3 is made up of 13 amino acids.

The gene calls are TRBV29-1 and TRBJ1-2; D call uncertain. The V end was cut by 5 bases, the J end by 6 bases, with 10 bases between. CDR3 length: 11 amino acids. Germline CDR1 is SQVTM and CDR2 is ANQGSEA. The CDR3: CSVYETHGYTF. As DNA, the CDR3 is TGCAGCGTTTATGAAACCCATGGCTACACCTTC.

The V call is TRBV7-9, the J call TRBJ2-3, with no clear D. Germline V gene sequence: CDR1 SEHNR, CDR2 FQNEAQ (reference sequence). The CDR3 is 18 residues long. Between the trimmed V and J ends, which lost 6 bases and 4 bases, there was a span of 26 bases. The CDR3 DNA reads TGTGCCAGCAGGGCGGCCAGTGTTCCCGCGTATCCCCCAGATACGCAGTATTTT. This translates into CASRAASVPAYPPDTQYF.

This chain uses TRBV6-1 with TRBJ2-7; D perhaps matches TRBD1 (6 bases). CDR3 size: 13 residues. V dropped 3 bases and J dropped 4 bases, with 10 bases sitting between them. From germline, CDR1 is MNHNS and CDR2 SASEGT. As DNA, the CDR3 is TGTGCCAGCAGTGAGACCGGACAGTACGAGCAGTACTTC. Translated, it gives CASSETGQYEQYF.

The chain has TRBV7-3 and TRBJ2-3; TRBD1 matches at 8 bases. Germline CDR1 reads SGHTA; CDR2 reads FQGTGA. There are 15 residues in the CDR3. The J segment lost 3 bases and the V segment lost 4 bases, leaving 6 bases of the junction unmatched. CDR3: CASSSSGQGTDTQYF. The CDR3 DNA follows: TGTGCCAGCAGCTCCTCTGGACAGGGAACAGATACGCAGTATTTT.

The rearrangement links TRBV5-1 to TRBJ2-2, with a weak D call TRBD2 (7 bases). The CDR3 runs 14 residues. Trimming shortened V by 1 base and J by 7 bases, and 11 bases separated the two germline ends. The germline V gene has CDR1 SGHRS and CDR2 YFSETQ. CDR3 residues: CASSLSGEGGELFF. The CDR3 DNA sequence: TGCGCCAGCAGCTTGTCAGGGGAGGGCGGGGAGCTGTTTTTT.

V is TRBV7-2 and J is TRBJ1-1; TRBD1 matches at 9 bases. V gave up 10 bases and J gave up 0 bases; unmatched junction bases: 9. The CDR3 runs to 15 residues. CDR1 is SGHTA, CDR2 FQGNSA, per germline. CDR3 loop: CAIRAQGAMNTEAFF. The CDR3 bases are TGTGCCATCCGAGCACAGGGGGCGATGAACACTGAAGCTTTCTTT.

The chain joins TRBV19 to TRBJ2-1; perhaps TRBD1 as D (5 bases). Germline V CDR1 and CDR2: LNHDA, SQIVND (reference sequence). The V end was cut by 6 bases, the J end by 10 bases, with 13 bases between. CDR3 length: 12 amino acids. DNA of the CDR3: TGTGCCAGTAGCGATATGGACACCGAGCAGTTCTTC. This codes for CASSDMDTEQFF.

The CDR3 loop is CASSLNAGGTTDTQYF. CDR3 nucleotides: TGTGCCAGCAGCTTAAACGCGGGAGGGACCACAGATACGCAGTATTTT. The chain couples TRBV7-3 to TRBJ2-3, with TRBD2 identical over 9 bases. The length of the CDR3 is 16 residues. V was pared by 1 base and J by 2 bases, with 4 bases of the junction left unmatched. CDR1 and CDR2 (germline): SGHTA, FQGTGA.

The chain joins TRBV18 to TRBJ2-4; maybe TRBD1 (5 bases). The V gene's germline CDR1 is KGHSH and CDR2 LQKENI. This CDR3 has 18 amino acids. V was pared by 3 bases and J by 6 bases, with 24 bases between. The CDR3 DNA sequence: TGTGCCAGCTCACCTAGCTGGGGCGTAGGGTTTCCAGGAAACATTCAGTACTTC. Translating gives CASSPSWGVGFPGNIQYF.

V and J are TRBV2 and TRBJ2-2, with D perhaps TRBD1 or TRBD2 (5 bases each). Germline assignment: CDR1 SNHLY and CDR2 FYNNEI. V lost 3 bases, J lost 3 bases, and 11 bases lay in between. The CDR3 consists of 15 residues. The CDR3 coding sequence is TGTGCCAGCAGTGAGAGGGGAAGGGACACCGGGGAGCTGTTTTTT. Translation gives CASSERGRDTGELFF.

The chain is built from TRBV19 and TRBJ1-5; D remains ambiguous. The CDR3 has 17 residues. The germline V gene encodes CDR1 LNHDA and CDR2 SQIVND (reference sequence). Trimming removed 2 bases from V and 0 bases from J, with 14 bases in between. The chain's CDR3 is CASSITGQVLSNQPQHF. The CDR3 DNA sequence: TGTGCCAGTAGTATAACGGGTCAGGTTCTTAGCAATCAGCCCCAGCATTTT. The full variable domain, completed using reference TRBV19 and TRBJ1-5, is DGGITQSPKYLFRKEGQNVTLSCEQNLNHDAMYWYRQDPGQGLRLIYYSQIVNDFQKGDIAEGYSVSREKKESFPLTVTSAQKNPTAFYLCASSITGQVLSNQPQHFGDGTRLSIL.

The V gene is TRBV13, the J gene TRBJ2-1; 7 nucleotides match TRBD1. V was pared by 5 bases and J by 6 bases, with 7 bases of the junction left unmatched. This CDR3 comprises 14 residues. Germline V gene sequence: CDR1 PRHDT, CDR2 FYEKMQ (reference sequence). As DNA, the CDR3 is TGTGCCAGCAGCCCTGACAGGGTCTCCAATGAGCAGTTCTTC. Its protein is CASSPDRVSNEQFF. Looking up the rest from reference TRBV13 and TRBJ2-1 gives the full variable domain: AAGVIQSPRHLIKEKRETATLKCYPIPRHDTVYWYQQGPGQDPQFLISFYEKMQSDKGSIPDRFSAQQFSDYHSELNMSSLELGDSALYFCASSPDRVSNEQFFGPGTRLTVL.